The TCR beta chain under discussion was sequenced for a study of T-cell memory formation after mild COVID-19. It was 5'RACE with constant-segment primers that produced the TCR alpha and TCR beta cDNA libraries, which carried sample barcodes and UMIs. TCRdb itself ran the 5' RACE reads through MiXCR, one entry per CDR3 protein. The repertoire holds around 340,000 distinct CDR3 sequences, with under 25% as singletons. Trimming at V came to 5 bases and at J to 5 bases, leaving 5 bases not matched to a gene. The CDR3 is 13 amino acids. Germline lookup yields CDR1 SGHRS and CDR2 YFSETQ. This clonotype was observed a handful of times. Its target is unknown. General study points: Day 15 to 85 contractors were CD4/CD8 balanced; later expanders leaned CD4+. The pre-infection memory compartment contained some responding clones, suggesting cross-reactive memory joined.

The clonotype originates from an adult woman who had mild COVID-19 (a few samples of this study predate the infection). Cell type and time point are not known. The sequenced sample consisted of PBMCs or a T cell subset sorted from them (not recorded which). V gene TRBV5-1 combines with J gene TRBJ2-7; 9 nucleotides align to TRBD1. The CDR3 sequence is CASRKDRGHEQYF. The CDR3 DNA reads TGCGCCAGCAGAAAGGACAGGGGCCACGAGCAGTACTTC.